Listed below are T cell receptor beta chains from one sample, sequenced in a study of T-cell reconstitution after alpha-beta-depleted transplantation in children. TCRdb fed the PCR reads into MiXCR, producing one record per CDR3 protein. Among some 140,000 distinct CDR3 sequences, 8% to 10% were seen once, and the ten largest hold 24%. The sequenced sample was PBMCs, mostly from graft donor cells, obtained 180 days after TCRalphabeta/CD19-depleted stem cell transplant. The receptors stem from a girl under two years old who had a stem cell transplant for combined immunodeficiency, so the T cells may come from the graft donor. Each CDR3 is given with its conserved first and last residue.

len: 13; j_gene: TRBJ1-5; v_gene: TRBV20-1; CDR3aa: CSASRDGYQPQHF
len: 14; j_gene: TRBJ2-5; v_gene: TRBV29-1; CDR3aa: CSVEGSGGEETQYF
len: 15; j_gene: TRBJ2-1; v_gene: TRBV5-4; CDR3aa: CASSKRGGSYNEQFF
len: 12; j_gene: TRBJ2-3; v_gene: TRBV29-1; CDR3aa: CSVERSPDTQYF
len: 18; j_gene: TRBJ2-1; v_gene: TRBV20-1; CDR3aa: CSASHRRYVASGSYEQFF
len: 15; j_gene: TRBJ2-4; v_gene: TRBV12-3/TRBV12-4; CDR3aa: CASTRLAGVKNIQYF
len: 15; j_gene: TRBJ2-6; v_gene: TRBV5-1; CDR3aa: CASSPDLAGGIVLTF
len: 19; j_gene: TRBJ2-1; v_gene: TRBV21-1; CDR3aa: CASSKNPGIETSCGDEQFF
len: 16; j_gene: TRBJ2-7; v_gene: TRBV4-3; CDR3aa: CASSHDSGLYPDEQYF
len: 17; j_gene: TRBJ2-7; v_gene: TRBV15; CDR3aa: CATSRDWKGPSFYEQYF
len: 14; j_gene: TRBJ2-1; v_gene: TRBV12-3/TRBV12-4; CDR3aa: CASSLTRPRNEQFF
len: 13; j_gene: TRBJ1-3; v_gene: TRBV12-3/TRBV12-4; CDR3aa: CASRPTAGNTIYF
len: 15; j_gene: TRBJ2-7; v_gene: TRBV12-3/TRBV12-4; CDR3aa: CASTPGTPYFGEQYF
len: 18; j_gene: TRBJ2-2; v_gene: TRBV20-1; CDR3aa: CSARDLGQGASNTGELFF
len: 14; j_gene: TRBJ2-5; v_gene: TRBV29-1; CDR3aa: CSVEGRGTYETQYF
len: 17; j_gene: TRBJ2-1; v_gene: TRBV4-3; CDR3aa: CATSPSPSGGIYNEQFF
len: 16; j_gene: TRBJ1-2; v_gene: TRBV6-5; CDR3aa: CASSYAWTGDNYGYTF
len: 16; j_gene: TRBJ1-6; v_gene: TRBV7-6; CDR3aa: CASSLLTPRVDSPLHF
len: 14; j_gene: TRBJ1-4; v_gene: TRBV29-1; CDR3aa: CSVDRDRENEKLFF
len: 15; j_gene: TRBJ2-7; v_gene: TRBV27; CDR3aa: CASSLGPGTYYEQYF
len: 15; j_gene: TRBJ2-2; v_gene: TRBV6-1; CDR3aa: CASRRLAMNTGELFF
len: 17; j_gene: TRBJ2-1; v_gene: TRBV20-1; CDR3aa: CSARGPSGKGVYNEQFF
len: 15; j_gene: TRBJ2-7; v_gene: TRBV27; CDR3aa: CASSAGGGETYEQYF
len: 17; j_gene: TRBJ1-1; v_gene: TRBV5-8; CDR3aa: CASSHVEGFVENTEAFF
len: 14; j_gene: TRBJ2-1; v_gene: TRBV6-5; CDR3aa: CASSYSDRGDEQFF
len: 13; j_gene: TRBJ1-1; v_gene: TRBV12-3/TRBV12-4; CDR3aa: CASSIGGATEAFF
len: 14; j_gene: TRBJ2-5; v_gene: TRBV20-1; CDR3aa: CSAREQVRGETQYF
len: 16; j_gene: TRBJ2-1; v_gene: TRBV20-1; CDR3aa: CSASYPGLAGSNEQFF